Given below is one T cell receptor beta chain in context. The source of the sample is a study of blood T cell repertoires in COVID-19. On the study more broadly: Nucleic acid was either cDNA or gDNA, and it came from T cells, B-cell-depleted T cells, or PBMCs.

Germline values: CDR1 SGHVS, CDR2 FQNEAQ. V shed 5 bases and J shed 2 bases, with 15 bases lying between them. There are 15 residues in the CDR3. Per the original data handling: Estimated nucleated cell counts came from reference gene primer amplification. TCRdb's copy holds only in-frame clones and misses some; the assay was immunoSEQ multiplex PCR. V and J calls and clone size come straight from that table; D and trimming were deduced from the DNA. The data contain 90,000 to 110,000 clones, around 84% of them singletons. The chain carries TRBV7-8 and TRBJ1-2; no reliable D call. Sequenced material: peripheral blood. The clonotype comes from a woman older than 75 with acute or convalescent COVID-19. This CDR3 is CASSQRARGNYGYTF. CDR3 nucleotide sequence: TGTGCCAGCAGCCAACGGGCTCGGGGAAACTATGGCTACACCTTC.